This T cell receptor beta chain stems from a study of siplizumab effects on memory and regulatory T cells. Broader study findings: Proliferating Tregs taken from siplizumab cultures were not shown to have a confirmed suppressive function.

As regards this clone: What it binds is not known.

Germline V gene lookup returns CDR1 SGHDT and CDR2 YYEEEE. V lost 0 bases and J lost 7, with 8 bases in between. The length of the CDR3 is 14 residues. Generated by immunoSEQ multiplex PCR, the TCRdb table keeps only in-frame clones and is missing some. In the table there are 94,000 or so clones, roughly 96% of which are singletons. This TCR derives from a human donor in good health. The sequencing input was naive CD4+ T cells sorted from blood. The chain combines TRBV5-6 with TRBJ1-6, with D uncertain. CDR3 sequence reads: CASSLGRENSPLHF. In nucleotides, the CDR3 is TGTGCCAGCAGCTTGGGTAGGGAGAATTCACCCCTCCACTTT.